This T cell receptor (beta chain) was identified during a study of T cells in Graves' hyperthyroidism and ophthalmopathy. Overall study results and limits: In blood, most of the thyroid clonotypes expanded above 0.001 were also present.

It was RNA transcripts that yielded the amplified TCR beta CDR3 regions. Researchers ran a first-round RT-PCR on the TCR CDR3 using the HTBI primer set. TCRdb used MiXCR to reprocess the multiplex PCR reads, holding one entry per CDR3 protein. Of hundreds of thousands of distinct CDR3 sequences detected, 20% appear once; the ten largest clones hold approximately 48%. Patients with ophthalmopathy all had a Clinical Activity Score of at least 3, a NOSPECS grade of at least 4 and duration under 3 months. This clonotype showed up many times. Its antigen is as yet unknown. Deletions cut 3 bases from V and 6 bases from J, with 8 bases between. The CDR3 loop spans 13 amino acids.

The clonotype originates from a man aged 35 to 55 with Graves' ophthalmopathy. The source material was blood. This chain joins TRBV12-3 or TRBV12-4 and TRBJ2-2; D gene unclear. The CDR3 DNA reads TGTGCCAGCAGTTTGGAGAATCCCGGGGAGCTGTTTTTT. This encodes CASSLENPGELFF.